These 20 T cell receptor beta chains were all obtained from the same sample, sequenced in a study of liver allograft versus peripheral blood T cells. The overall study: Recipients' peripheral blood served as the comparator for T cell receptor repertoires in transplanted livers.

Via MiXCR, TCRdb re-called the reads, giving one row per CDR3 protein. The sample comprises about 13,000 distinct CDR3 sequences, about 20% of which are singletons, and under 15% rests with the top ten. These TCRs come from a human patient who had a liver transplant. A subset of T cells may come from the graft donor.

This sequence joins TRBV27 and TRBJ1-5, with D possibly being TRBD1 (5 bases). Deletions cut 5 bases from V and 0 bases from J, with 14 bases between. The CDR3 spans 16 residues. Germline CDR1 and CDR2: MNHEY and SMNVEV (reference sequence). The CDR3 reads CASSAFGQHSNQPQHF. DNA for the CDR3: TGTGCCAGCAGTGCTTTTGGACAACATAGCAATCAGCCCCAGCATTTT.

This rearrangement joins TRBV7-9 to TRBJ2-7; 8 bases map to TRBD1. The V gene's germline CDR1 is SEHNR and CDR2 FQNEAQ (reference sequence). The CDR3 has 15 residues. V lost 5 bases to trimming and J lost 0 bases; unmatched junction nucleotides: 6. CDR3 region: CASSQRTGSSYEQYF. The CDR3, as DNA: TGTGCCAGCAGCCAACGGACAGGGTCCTCCTACGAGCAGTACTTC.

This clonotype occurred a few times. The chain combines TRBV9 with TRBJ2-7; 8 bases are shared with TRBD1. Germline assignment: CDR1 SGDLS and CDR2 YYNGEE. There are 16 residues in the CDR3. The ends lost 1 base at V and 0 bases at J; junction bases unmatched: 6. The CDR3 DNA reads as TGTGCCAGCAGCGTAAAGGGACAGGCCTTCTCCTACGAGCAGTACTTC. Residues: CASSVKGQAFSYEQYF.

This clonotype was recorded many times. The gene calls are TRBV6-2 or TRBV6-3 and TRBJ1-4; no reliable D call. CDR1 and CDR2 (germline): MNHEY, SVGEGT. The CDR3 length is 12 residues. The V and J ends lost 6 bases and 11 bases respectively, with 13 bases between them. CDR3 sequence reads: CASSLVQHKLFF. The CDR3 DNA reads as TGTGCCAGCAGCCTGGTCCAGCACAAACTGTTTTTT.

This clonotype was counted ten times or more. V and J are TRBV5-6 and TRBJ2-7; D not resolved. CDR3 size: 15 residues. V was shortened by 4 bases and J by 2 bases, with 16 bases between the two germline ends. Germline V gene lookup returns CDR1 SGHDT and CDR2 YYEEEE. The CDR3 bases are TGTGCCAGCAGCCATTGGGCTGGTAGGGCCTACGAGCAGTACTTC. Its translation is CASSHWAGRAYEQYF.

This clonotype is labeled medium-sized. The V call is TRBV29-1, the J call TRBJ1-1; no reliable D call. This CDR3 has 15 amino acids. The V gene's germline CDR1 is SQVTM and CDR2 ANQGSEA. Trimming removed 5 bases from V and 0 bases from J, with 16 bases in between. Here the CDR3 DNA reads TGCAGCGTTCAGGCGGGGTGGGGAATGAACACTGAAGCTTTCTTT. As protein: CSVQAGWGMNTEAFF.

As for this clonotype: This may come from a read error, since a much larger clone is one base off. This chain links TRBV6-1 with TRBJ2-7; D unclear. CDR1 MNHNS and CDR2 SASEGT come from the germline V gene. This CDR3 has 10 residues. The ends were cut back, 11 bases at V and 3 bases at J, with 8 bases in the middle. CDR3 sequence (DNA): TGTGCCTGCAATAGCTACGAGCAGTACTTC. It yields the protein CACNSYEQYF.

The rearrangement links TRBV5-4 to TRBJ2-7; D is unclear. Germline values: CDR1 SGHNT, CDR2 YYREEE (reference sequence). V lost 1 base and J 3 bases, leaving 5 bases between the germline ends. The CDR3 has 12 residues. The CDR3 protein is CASSLPGYEQYF. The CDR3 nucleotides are TGTGCCAGCAGCTTGCCAGGCTACGAGCAGTACTTC.

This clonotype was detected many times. The CDR3 reads CASSRRDRGYEQYF. The CDR3 nucleotides read TGTGCCAGCAGCCGCCGGGACAGGGGCTACGAGCAGTACTTC. The rearrangement links TRBV7-2 to TRBJ2-7, with 10 bases that match TRBD1. J gave up 3 bases and V 5 bases, and 4 bases lay outside the gene matches. In germline, CDR1 is SGHTA, CDR2 FQGNSA. The CDR3 spans 14 residues.

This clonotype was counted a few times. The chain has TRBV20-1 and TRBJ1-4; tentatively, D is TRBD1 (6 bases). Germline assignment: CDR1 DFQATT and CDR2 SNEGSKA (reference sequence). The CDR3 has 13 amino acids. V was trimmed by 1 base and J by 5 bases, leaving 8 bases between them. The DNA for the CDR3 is TGCAGTGCTAGAGCAGGGGTAAATGAAAAACTGTTTTTT. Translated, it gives CSARAGVNEKLFF.

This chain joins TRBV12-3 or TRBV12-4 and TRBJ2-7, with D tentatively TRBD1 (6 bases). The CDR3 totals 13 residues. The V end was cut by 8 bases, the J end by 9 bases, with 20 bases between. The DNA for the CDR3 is TGTGCCAGCCGTCCACGGACAGCCCTCAGGCAGTACTTC. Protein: CASRPRTALRQYF.

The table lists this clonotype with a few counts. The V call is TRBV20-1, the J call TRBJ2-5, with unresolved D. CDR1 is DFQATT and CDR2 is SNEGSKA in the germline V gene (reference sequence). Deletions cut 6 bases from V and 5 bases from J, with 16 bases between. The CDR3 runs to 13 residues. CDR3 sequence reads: CSAKNDVRETQYF. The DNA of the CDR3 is TGCAGTGCAAAAAATGACGTGAGGGAGACCCAGTACTTC.

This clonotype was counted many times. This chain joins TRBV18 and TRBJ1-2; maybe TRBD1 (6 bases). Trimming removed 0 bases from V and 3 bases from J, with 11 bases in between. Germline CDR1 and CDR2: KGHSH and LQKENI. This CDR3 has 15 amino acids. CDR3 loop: CASSPPTGIYYGYTF. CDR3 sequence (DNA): TGTGCCAGCTCACCACCGACAGGTATCTACTATGGCTACACCTTC.

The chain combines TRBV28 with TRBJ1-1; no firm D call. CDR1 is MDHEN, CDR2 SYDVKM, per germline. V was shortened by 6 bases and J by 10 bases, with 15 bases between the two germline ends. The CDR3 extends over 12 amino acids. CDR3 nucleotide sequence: TGTGCCAGCAGCCCGAGCCGCCGAGGAGCTTTCTTT. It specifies CASSPSRRGAFF.

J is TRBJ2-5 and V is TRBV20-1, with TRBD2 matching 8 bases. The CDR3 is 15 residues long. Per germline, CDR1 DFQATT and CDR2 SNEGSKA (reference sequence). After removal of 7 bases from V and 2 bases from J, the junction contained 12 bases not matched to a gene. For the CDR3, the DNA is TGCAGTGTGCCTGGTCAGGCTAGCGGGCAAGAGACCCAGTACTTC. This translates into CSVPGQASGQETQYF.

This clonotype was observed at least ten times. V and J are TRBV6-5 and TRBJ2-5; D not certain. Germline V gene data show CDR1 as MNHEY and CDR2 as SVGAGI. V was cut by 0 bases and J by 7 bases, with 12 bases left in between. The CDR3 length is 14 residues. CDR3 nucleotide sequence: TGTGCCAGCAGTTACTCGGGCGGCCCGGGGACCCAGTACTTC. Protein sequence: CASSYSGGPGTQYF.

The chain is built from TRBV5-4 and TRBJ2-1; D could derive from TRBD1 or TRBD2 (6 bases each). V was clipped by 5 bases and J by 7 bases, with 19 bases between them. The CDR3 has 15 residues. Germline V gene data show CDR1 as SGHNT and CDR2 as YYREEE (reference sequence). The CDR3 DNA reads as TGTGCCAGCAGACAAGGGGGGATCTCAAGTAATGAGCAGTTCTTC. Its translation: CASRQGGISSNEQFF.

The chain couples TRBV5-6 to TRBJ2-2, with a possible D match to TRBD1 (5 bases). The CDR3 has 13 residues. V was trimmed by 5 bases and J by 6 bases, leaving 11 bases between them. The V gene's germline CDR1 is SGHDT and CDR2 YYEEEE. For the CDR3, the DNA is TGTGCCAGCAGGTTGTTAGGGGCCGGGGAGCTGTTTTTT. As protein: CASRLLGAGELFF.

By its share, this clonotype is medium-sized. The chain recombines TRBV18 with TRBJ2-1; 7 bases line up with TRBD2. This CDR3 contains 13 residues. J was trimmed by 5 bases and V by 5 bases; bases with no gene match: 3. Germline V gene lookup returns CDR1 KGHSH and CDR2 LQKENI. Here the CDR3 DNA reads TGTGCCAGCTCAACTACTAGCGACAATGAGCAGTTCTTC. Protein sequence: CASSTTSDNEQFF.

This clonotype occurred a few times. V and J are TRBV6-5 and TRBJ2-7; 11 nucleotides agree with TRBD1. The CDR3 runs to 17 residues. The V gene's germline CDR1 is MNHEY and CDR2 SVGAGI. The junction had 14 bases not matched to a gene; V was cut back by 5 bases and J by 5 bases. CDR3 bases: TGTGCCAGCAGTAGAGCCGGGACAGGGGGTAAAGTCGACGAGCAGTACTTC. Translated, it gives CASSRAGTGGKVDEQYF.